This T cell receptor (beta chain) was found in a study of neoadjuvant nivolumab and ipilimumab in lung cancer. Across the study: Patients got nivolumab 3 mg/kg on days 1, 15 and 29; combination added ipilimumab 1 mg/kg day 1.

Germline-derived CDR1 and CDR2 are MGHRA and YSYEKL. The CDR3 is 16 residues long. The V gene lost 0 bases and the J gene lost 2 bases, with 11 bases spanning the gap. Study-level points and caveats: Pretherapy blood TCR richness correlated positively with resected tumor richness. TCR richness and clonality were higher in tumors than adjacent uninvolved lung. Only two of four nivolumab-treated tumors gained richness and clonality by surgery.

Sequencing used immunoSEQ multiplex PCR; TCRdb keeps in-frame clones, though not all of them. This table has around 20,000 clones, around 76% appearing once. Details on this clone: The antigen is not known.

The input for sequencing was tumor tissue, taken after neoadjuvant nivolumab, alone or with ipilimumab, at or shortly before surgery. The sequence derives from an adult with non-small cell lung cancer. The genes are TRBV4-1 and TRBJ1-5, with no clear D. CDR3 amino acids: CASSQELGLGNQPQHF. The DNA for the CDR3 is TGCGCCAGCAGCCAAGAACTAGGGCTAGGCAATCAGCCCCAGCATTTT.